Each of the 8 T cell receptor beta chains below was sequenced from the same sample in a study of blood T cell repertoires in COVID-19. The data were produced by immunoSEQ multiplex PCR, yet TCRdb's version contains in-frame clones alone and is incomplete. Of some 150,000 clones detected, over 75% appear once; the ten largest clones hold roughly 15%. The sample consisted of peripheral blood. These receptors were taken from a woman aged 40 to 49 with acute or convalescent COVID-19.

This chain connects TRBV27 to TRBJ2-1; 9 bases agree with TRBD2. The CDR3 extends over 14 amino acids. Germline loops: CDR1 MNHEY, CDR2 SMNVEV (reference sequence). The J segment lost 4 bases and the V segment lost 2 bases, leaving 0 bases of the junction unmatched. The DNA of the CDR3 is TGTGCCAGCAGTTTACTAGCGGGGTACAATGAGCAGTTCTTC. Amino acids: CASSLLAGYNEQFF.

V is TRBV9 and J is TRBJ1-3, with TRBD1 identical over 9 bases. The CDR3 covers 19 residues. Germline V gives CDR1 SGDLS, CDR2 YYNGEE. The J segment lost 0 bases and the V segment lost 2 bases, leaving 12 bases of the junction unmatched. CDR3 region: CASSVGGDREFYSGNTIYF. DNA of the CDR3: TGTGCCAGCAGCGTGGGGGGGGACAGGGAGTTTTACTCTGGAAACACCATATATTTT.

This rearrangement joins TRBV5-1 to TRBJ2-3, with TRBD2 matching 8 bases. The trim removed 0 bases at V and 2 bases at J, leaving 5 bases unmatched. CDR3 length: 16 residues. Germline CDR1 SGHRS, CDR2 YFSETQ. DNA for the CDR3: TGCGCCAGCAGCTTGGCTAGCGGGTCAATCACAGATACGCAGTATTTT. As protein: CASSLASGSITDTQYF.

The V call is TRBV7-9, the J call TRBJ2-2, with TRBD1 matching 8 bases. CDR3 length equals 16 residues. Germline V gene lookup returns CDR1 SEHNR and CDR2 FQNEAQ (reference sequence). V was pared by 2 bases and J by 5 bases, with 7 bases of the junction left unmatched. The DNA of the CDR3 is TGTGCCAGCAGCTTAATCCAGGGGGCGTTTACCGGGGAGCTGTTTTTT. Its protein is CASSLIQGAFTGELFF.

The chain has TRBV7-2 and TRBJ2-1; 12 bases line up with TRBD2. This CDR3 region has 15 residues. Germline V lookup: CDR1 SGHTA, CDR2 FQGNSA. V was pared by 3 bases and J by 8 bases, with 5 bases of the junction left unmatched. CDR3 DNA: TGTGCCAGCAGCTTGTCTAGCGGGAGGGCCGATGAGCAGTTCTTC. Its translation is CASSLSSGRADEQFF.

The chain recombines TRBV9 with TRBJ2-2; 10 bases match TRBD2. CDR1 is SGDLS, CDR2 YYNGEE, per germline. Losses at the gene ends were 0 bases for V and 6 bases for J; bases not matched to a gene: 8. This CDR3 comprises 17 residues. The CDR3 reads CASSVGSSGSLSGELFF. Here the CDR3 DNA reads TGTGCCAGCAGCGTAGGTTCTAGCGGGAGTCTTTCCGGGGAGCTGTTTTTT.

The rearrangement links TRBV5-6 to TRBJ1-5; unclear D gene. The germline CDR1 and CDR2 sequences are SGHDT and YYEEEE. This CDR3 comprises 14 residues. V gave up 5 bases and J gave up 0 bases, with 9 bases separating them. As DNA, the CDR3 is TGTGCCAGCAGATATCGGTATAGCAATCAGCCCCAGCATTTT. Translating gives CASRYRYSNQPQHF.

The chain has TRBV5-4 and TRBJ1-2; 7 bases line up with TRBD1. CDR3 length equals 15 residues. Germline V gene sequence: CDR1 SGHNT, CDR2 YYREEE (reference sequence). V lost 5 bases, J lost 2 bases, and 9 bases stayed unmatched. The CDR3 sequence is CASSPRGTANYGYTF. In nucleotides, the CDR3 is TGTGCCAGCAGTCCGAGAGGGACAGCGAACTATGGCTACACCTTC.